The 25 T cell receptor beta chains reported below all come from one sample, sequenced in a study of T cells in Graves' hyperthyroidism and ophthalmopathy. RNA transcripts served as the template for amplifying TCR beta CDR3 regions. First-round RT-PCR with HTBI primers amplified the TCR CDR3 region. TCRdb re-called the multiplex PCR reads with MiXCR, one entry per CDR3 protein. This sample has 800,000 or so distinct CDR3 sequences, with roughly 40% found just once. The sample consisted of blood. These TCRs come from a man between 18 and 35 years old with Graves' hyperthyroidism.

The chain employs TRBV6-1 and TRBJ1-3, with a weak D call TRBD1 (5 bases). V was clipped by 5 bases and J by 2 bases, with 16 bases between them. Germline V lookup: CDR1 MNHNS, CDR2 SASEGT. The CDR3 has 16 residues. CDR3 sequence reads: CASSYSQGAPGNTIYF. The CDR3 bases are TGTGCCAGCAGTTACTCTCAGGGCGCACCTGGAAACACCATATATTTT.

This clonotype was observed at least ten times. The chain employs TRBV2 and TRBJ1-5, with D unresolved. Trimming removed 3 bases at V and 1 base at J, with 13 bases between. CDR1 SNHLY and CDR2 FYNNEI come from the germline V gene. There are 16 residues in the CDR3. The chain's CDR3 is CASSDGREESNQPQHF. CDR3 bases: TGTGCCAGCAGTGATGGTAGGGAGGAGAGCAATCAGCCCCAGCATTTT. The full variable domain, rest sourced from reference TRBV2 and TRBJ1-5, is EPEVTQTPSHQVTQMGQEVILRCVPISNHLYFYWYRQILGQKVEFLVSFYNNEISEKSEIFDDQFSVERPDGSNFTLKIRSTKLEDSAMYFCASSDGREESNQPQHFGDGTRLSIL.

The chain carries TRBV2 and TRBJ2-2; D is uncertain. The CDR3 has 13 residues. Germline loops: CDR1 SNHLY, CDR2 FYNNEI. Deletions cut 7 bases from V and 1 base from J, with 7 bases between. The CDR3 protein is CASKILNTGELFF. CDR3 nucleotides: TGTGCCAGCAAAATTCTGAACACCGGGGAGCTGTTTTTT. The full variable domain, rest sourced from reference TRBV2 and TRBJ2-2, is EPEVTQTPSHQVTQMGQEVILRCVPISNHLYFYWYRQILGQKVEFLVSFYNNEISEKSEIFDDQFSVERPDGSNFTLKIRSTKLEDSAMYFCASKILNTGELFFGEGSRLTVL.

This clonotype has more than one count but fewer than ten. The genes are TRBV7-9 and TRBJ2-7; D gene unclear. The CDR3 runs to 12 residues. Per the germline V gene, CDR1 is SEHNR and CDR2 is FQNEAQ (reference sequence). V lost 5 bases to trimming and J lost 6 bases, with 11 bases between them. DNA for the CDR3: TGTGCCAGCAGCCGAACACCTCTCGAGCAGTACTTC. This gives the protein CASSRTPLEQYF.

This chain links TRBV2 with TRBJ2-2; D call uncertain. The V gene lost 7 bases and the J gene lost 8 bases, with 2 bases spanning the gap. The germline gives CDR1 SNHLY, CDR2 FYNNEI. The CDR3 runs to 9 residues. CDR3 region: CASKGELFF. Here the CDR3 DNA reads TGTGCCAGCAAAGGGGAGCTGTTTTTT.

The chain employs TRBV29-1 and TRBJ2-5, with TRBD1 matching 7 bases. The germline gives CDR1 SQVTM, CDR2 ANQGSEA. This CDR3 is built from 13 residues. V lost 6 bases to trimming and J lost 4 bases; unmatched junction nucleotides: 8. The CDR3 region is CSVDRDSRETQYF. In nucleotides, the CDR3 is TGCAGCGTCGACCGGGACAGTAGAGAGACCCAGTACTTC.

The chain has TRBV6-5 and TRBJ1-5, with D unresolved. Trimming pared 8 bases from V and 10 bases from J, leaving 21 bases between. Germline lookup yields CDR1 MNHEY and CDR2 SVGAGI. There are 14 residues in the CDR3. In nucleotides, the CDR3 is TGTGCCAGCTCCCCTGGCGGCACACGGAACCCCCAGCATTTT. The encoded protein is CASSPGGTRNPQHF.

This clonotype was picked up many times. CDR3 loop: CSAGGEWQPQHF. The CDR3 coding sequence is TGCAGTGCTGGGGGGGAGTGGCAGCCCCAGCATTTT. The chain is built from TRBV20-1 and TRBJ1-5, with D possibly matching TRBD1 (5 bases). Germline CDR1 and CDR2: DFQATT and SNEGSKA (reference sequence). The V end was cut by 5 bases, the J end by 7 bases, with 12 bases between. This CDR3 has 12 residues.

The chain has TRBV5-4 and TRBJ2-2; no reliable D call. Trimming shortened V by 2 bases and J by 7 bases, and 9 bases separated the two germline ends. Germline CDR1 is SGHNT and CDR2 is YYREEE (reference sequence). The CDR3 totals 13 residues. The CDR3: CASSFGFHGELFF. CDR3 bases: TGTGCCAGCAGCTTCGGGTTTCACGGGGAGCTGTTTTTT.

The V and J genes are TRBV5-1 and TRBJ2-2; D gene uncertain. V lost 2 bases and J lost 1, with 9 bases in between. The CDR3 is made up of 15 amino acids. Germline V gene lookup returns CDR1 SGHRS and CDR2 YFSETQ. The CDR3 DNA sequence: TGCGCCAGCAGCTTCTGGAACCGGAACACCGGGGAGCTGTTTTTT. Protein product: CASSFWNRNTGELFF. The full variable domain, with the rest looked up from reference TRBV5-1 and TRBJ2-2, is KAGVTQTPRYLIKTRGQQVTLSCSPISGHRSVSWYQQTPGQGLQFLFEYFSETQRNKGNFPGRFSGRQFSNSRSEMNVSTLELGDSALYLCASSFWNRNTGELFFGEGSRLTVL.

The rearrangement links TRBV7-2 to TRBJ1-5; 9 nucleotides align to TRBD1. With V trimmed by 5 bases and J by 3 bases, 8 bases remained unmatched. CDR3 length: 16 residues. Germline values: CDR1 SGHTA, CDR2 FQGNSA. CDR3: CASSPGTGILNQPQHF. The DNA of the CDR3 is TGTGCCAGCAGCCCCGGGACAGGGATTCTCAATCAGCCCCAGCATTTT.

In its sample, this clonotype was seen a few times. This rearrangement joins TRBV5-5 to TRBJ2-7; D is unresolved. Germline values: CDR1 SGHKS, CDR2 YYEKEE (reference sequence). The CDR3 loop spans 11 amino acids. The V end lost 1 base, the J end lost 12 bases, and 11 bases lay between the germline ends. The CDR3 sequence is CASSLPGPRYF. The CDR3 DNA follows: TGTGCCAGCAGCTTGCCGGGCCCCAGGTACTTC.

The chain links TRBV6-5 to TRBJ1-1; possible D gene TRBD1, 6 bases. Germline CDR1 reads MNHEY; CDR2 reads SVGAGI. Trimming took 2 bases from V and 8 from J, leaving 12 bases between them. The CDR3 is 13 residues long. This chain's CDR3 is CASSYGRGLEAFF. CDR3 DNA sequence: TGTGCCAGCAGTTACGGCAGGGGCCTAGAAGCTTTCTTT.

This clonotype was picked up many times. The chain carries TRBV29-1 and TRBJ1-1; D perhaps matches TRBD1 (6 bases). This CDR3 region has 10 residues. CDR1 SQVTM and CDR2 ANQGSEA come from the germline V gene. V dropped 7 bases and J dropped 5 bases, with 8 bases sitting between them. The chain's CDR3 is CSGGATEAFF. The CDR3 DNA reads as TGCAGCGGGGGGGCGACTGAAGCTTTCTTT.

This clonotype has at least ten counts. The rearrangement uses TRBV7-9 and TRBJ1-3; tentatively, D is TRBD1 (5 bases). The CDR3 has 15 amino acids. V was cut by 7 bases and J by 4 bases, with 17 bases left in between. Germline values: CDR1 SEHNR, CDR2 FQNEAQ (reference sequence). The CDR3 reads CASTRSGDRGNTIYF. In DNA, the CDR3 is TGTGCCAGCACCCGGTCCGGGGACCGCGGAAACACCATATATTTT.

This clonotype has a count of ten or more. The rearrangement joins TRBV29-1 to TRBJ2-5; D gene uncertain. This CDR3 contains 11 residues. Germline assignment: CDR1 SQVTM and CDR2 ANQGSEA. The V end was cut by 7 bases, the J end by 0 bases, with 6 bases between. In nucleotides, the CDR3 is TGCAGCGCCCCATACCAAGAGACCCAGTACTTC. It codes for CSAPYQETQYF.

On this clonotype: The junction shows a germline mismatch at one end, possibly a read error. V gene TRBV11-1 combines with J gene TRBJ1-5; D is possibly TRBD1 (6 bases). The CDR3 length is 15 residues. Germline CDR1 reads SGHAT; CDR2 reads FQDESV (reference sequence). CDR3 sequence: CASSQVGGGPQPQHF. The CDR3 DNA sequence: TGCGCCAGCAGCCAAGTAGGGGGGGGGCCTCAGCCCCAGCATTTT.

This clonotype was observed at least ten times. This chain joins TRBV29-1 and TRBJ2-7, with D possibly matching TRBD1 (6 bases). CDR3 length: 11 residues. Trimming shortened V by 6 bases and J by 5 bases, and 11 bases separated the two germline ends. CDR1 is SQVTM and CDR2 is ANQGSEA in the germline V gene. The DNA for the CDR3 is TGCAGCGTCGCAGGGGTCCACGAGCAGTACTTC. Translating gives CSVAGVHEQYF.

This clonotype was picked up many times. The chain is built from TRBV9 and TRBJ1-5, with D tentatively TRBD1 (6 bases). Deletions cut 7 bases from V and 3 bases from J, with 14 bases between. CDR1 SGDLS and CDR2 YYNGEE come from the germline V gene. This CDR3 has 14 amino acids. CDR3 in DNA: TGTGCCAGCGGCGGGGACAATTACAATCAGCCCCAGCATTTT. Encoded protein: CASGGDNYNQPQHF.

The chain employs TRBV5-1 and TRBJ2-5; unclear D gene. Germline V gene data show CDR1 as SGHRS and CDR2 as YFSETQ. The CDR3 extends over 14 amino acids. V lost 3 bases and J 3 bases, leaving 12 bases between the germline ends. The CDR3 bases are TGCGCCAGCAGCTACACCTCAGGTGAAGAGACCCAGTACTTC. Protein sequence: CASSYTSGEETQYF.

The chain carries TRBV20-1 and TRBJ2-7, with 12 bases aligning to TRBD2. Losses at the gene ends were 2 bases for V and 0 bases for J; bases not matched to a gene: 5. Germline CDR1 reads DFQATT; CDR2 reads SNEGSKA (reference sequence). This CDR3 spans 16 amino acids. Written as DNA, the CDR3 is TGCAGTGCTAGATCTGGACTAGCGGGATTCTCCTACGAGCAGTACTTC. Protein: CSARSGLAGFSYEQYF.

This clonotype has a single count. At one of its ends the junction is not consistent with the germline gene, which may arise from a read error. The rearrangement joins TRBV12-3 or TRBV12-4 to TRBJ2-7; D may correspond to TRBD1 or TRBD2 (5 bases each). The CDR3 is made up of 18 amino acids. DNA of the CDR3: TGTGCCAGCAGTTTAGGAGGGACGCTGGGGACCATTTTCTACGAGCAGTGCTTC. Its translation: CASSLGGTLGTIFYEQCF.

This sequence joins TRBV25-1 and TRBJ1-1, with D perhaps TRBD1 (5 bases). V shed 1 base and J shed 5 bases, with 11 bases lying between them. Germline assignment: CDR1 MGHDK and CDR2 SYGVNS. This CDR3 comprises 14 residues. The CDR3 spells CASSEWAGNTEAFF. The CDR3 DNA follows: TGTGCCAGCAGTGAATGGGCAGGGAATACTGAAGCTTTCTTT. Complete variable domain (other parts from reference TRBV25-1 and TRBJ1-1): EADIYQTPRYLVIGTGKKITLECSQTMGHDKMYWYQQDPGMELHLIHYSYGVNSTEKGDLSSESTVSRIRTEHFPLTLESARPSHTSQYLCASSEWAGNTEAFFGQGTRLTVV.

As to this clonotype: This may arise from a read error, as a much more abundant clone is one base away. The rearrangement joins TRBV29-1 to TRBJ1-4; no clear D. The CDR3 extends over 11 amino acids. V lost 7 bases and J 8 bases, leaving 11 bases between the germline ends. The germline gives CDR1 SQVTM, CDR2 ANQGSEA. CDR3 protein: CSGLVHEKLFF. CDR3 DNA: TGCAGCGGGTTGGTTCACGAAAAACTGTTTTTT. The entire variable domain, with the rest obtained from reference TRBV29-1 and TRBJ1-4, is as follows: SAVISQKPSRDICQRGTSLTIQCQVDSQVTMMFWYRQQPGQSLTLIATANQGSEATYESGFVIDKFPISRPNLTFSTLTVSNMSPEDSSIYLCSGLVHEKLFFGSGTQLSVL.

This clonotype was seen only a few times. The gene calls are TRBV5-5 and TRBJ1-1; no definite D call. V lost 0 bases, J lost 0 bases, and 9 bases lay in between. CDR1 and CDR2 from the germline V gene are SGHKS and YYEKEE (reference sequence). The CDR3 runs to 15 residues. In nucleotides, the CDR3 is TGTGCCAGCAGCTTGGTGGACGTCATGAACACTGAAGCTTTCTTT. Translated, it gives CASSLVDVMNTEAFF.